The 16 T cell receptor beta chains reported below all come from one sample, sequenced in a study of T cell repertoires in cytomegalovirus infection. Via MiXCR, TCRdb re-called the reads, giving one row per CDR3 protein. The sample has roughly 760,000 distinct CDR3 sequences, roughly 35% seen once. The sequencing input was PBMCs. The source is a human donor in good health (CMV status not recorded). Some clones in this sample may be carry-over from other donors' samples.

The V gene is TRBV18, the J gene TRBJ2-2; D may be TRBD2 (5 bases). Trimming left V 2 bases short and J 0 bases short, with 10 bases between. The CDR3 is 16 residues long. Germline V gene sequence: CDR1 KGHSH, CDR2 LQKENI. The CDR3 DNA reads TGTGCCAGCTCACCATTTCGGGGAGCGAACACCGGGGAGCTGTTTTTT. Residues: CASSPFRGANTGELFF.

CDR3 amino acids: CSARDRAGKSYEQYF. In nucleotides, the CDR3 is TGCAGTGCTAGAGATAGGGCAGGGAAATCCTACGAGCAGTACTTC. The J gene is TRBJ2-7, the V gene TRBV20-1, with a tentative D call TRBD1 (5 bases). V dropped 0 bases and J dropped 1 base, with 13 bases sitting between them. CDR1 DFQATT and CDR2 SNEGSKA come from the germline V gene (reference sequence). The CDR3 length is 15 residues.

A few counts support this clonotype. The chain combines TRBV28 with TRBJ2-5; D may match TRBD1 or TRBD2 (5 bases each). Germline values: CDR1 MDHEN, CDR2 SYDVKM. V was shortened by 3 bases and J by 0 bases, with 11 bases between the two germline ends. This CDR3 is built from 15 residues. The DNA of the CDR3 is TGTGCCAGCAGTTTGGGGGTGAGAAACCAAGAGACCCAGTACTTC. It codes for CASSLGVRNQETQYF.

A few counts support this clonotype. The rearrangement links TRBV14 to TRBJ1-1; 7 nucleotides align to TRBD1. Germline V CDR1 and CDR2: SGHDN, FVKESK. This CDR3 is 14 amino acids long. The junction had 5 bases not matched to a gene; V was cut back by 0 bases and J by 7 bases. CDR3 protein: CASSQDPTGFEAFF. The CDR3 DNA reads TGTGCCAGCAGCCAAGATCCGACAGGGTTTGAAGCTTTCTTT.

CDR3 loop: CASSESTVEGGRYNEQFF. CDR3 coding DNA: TGTGCCAGCAGTGAATCGACGGTTGAGGGGGGCCGGTACAATGAGCAGTTCTTC. The chain has TRBV2 and TRBJ2-1; D may correspond to TRBD1 or TRBD2 (6 bases each). Germline values: CDR1 SNHLY, CDR2 FYNNEI. The CDR3 is 18 amino acids. The V gene lost 2 bases and the J gene lost 4 bases, with 21 bases spanning the gap.

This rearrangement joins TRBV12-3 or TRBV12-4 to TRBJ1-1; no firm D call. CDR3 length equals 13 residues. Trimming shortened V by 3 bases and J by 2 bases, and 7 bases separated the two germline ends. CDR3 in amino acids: CASSFKTNTEAFF. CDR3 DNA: TGTGCCAGCAGTTTTAAGACCAACACTGAAGCTTTCTTT.

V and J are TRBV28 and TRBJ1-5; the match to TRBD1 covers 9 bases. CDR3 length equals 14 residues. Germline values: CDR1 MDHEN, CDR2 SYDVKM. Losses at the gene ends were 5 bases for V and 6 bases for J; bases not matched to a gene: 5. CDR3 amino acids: CASSLTGGTQPQHF. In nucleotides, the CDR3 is TGTGCCAGCAGTCTCACAGGGGGCACTCAGCCCCAGCATTTT.

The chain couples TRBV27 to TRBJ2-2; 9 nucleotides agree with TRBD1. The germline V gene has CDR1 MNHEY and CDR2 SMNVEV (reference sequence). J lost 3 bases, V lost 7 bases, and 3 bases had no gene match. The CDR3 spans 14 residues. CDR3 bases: TGTGCCAGCACGAGGACAGGGGACACCGGGGAGCTGTTTTTT. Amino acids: CASTRTGDTGELFF.

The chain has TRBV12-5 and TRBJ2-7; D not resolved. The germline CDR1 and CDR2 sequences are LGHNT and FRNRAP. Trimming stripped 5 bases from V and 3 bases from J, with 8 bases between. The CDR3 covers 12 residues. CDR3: CASGTNFYEQYF. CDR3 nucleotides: TGTGCTAGTGGTACAAACTTCTACGAGCAGTACTTC.

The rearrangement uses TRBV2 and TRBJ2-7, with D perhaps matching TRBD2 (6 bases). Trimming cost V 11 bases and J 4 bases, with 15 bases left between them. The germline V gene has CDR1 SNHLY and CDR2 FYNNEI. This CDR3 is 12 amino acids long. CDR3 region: CAGGTQKYEQYF. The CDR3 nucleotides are TGTGCCGGGGGGACTCAAAAATACGAGCAGTACTTC.

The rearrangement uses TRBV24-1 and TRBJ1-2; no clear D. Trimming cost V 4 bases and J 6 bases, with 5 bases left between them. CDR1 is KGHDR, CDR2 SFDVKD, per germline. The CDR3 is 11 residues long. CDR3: CATSDPDGYTF. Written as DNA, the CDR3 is TGTGCCACCAGTGACCCCGATGGCTACACCTTC.

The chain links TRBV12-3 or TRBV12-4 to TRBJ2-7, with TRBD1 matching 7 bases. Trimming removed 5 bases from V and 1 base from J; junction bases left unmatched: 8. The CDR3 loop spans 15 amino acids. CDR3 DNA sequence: TGTGCCAGCAGTAGGGGGCCAGAAATATCCTACGAGCAGTACTTC. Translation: CASSRGPEISYEQYF.

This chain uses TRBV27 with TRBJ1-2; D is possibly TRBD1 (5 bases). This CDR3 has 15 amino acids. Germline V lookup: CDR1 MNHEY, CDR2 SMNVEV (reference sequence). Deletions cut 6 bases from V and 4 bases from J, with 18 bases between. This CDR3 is CASRPGTAAAYGYTF. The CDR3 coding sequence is TGTGCCAGCAGACCCGGGACCGCTGCCGCCTATGGCTACACCTTC.

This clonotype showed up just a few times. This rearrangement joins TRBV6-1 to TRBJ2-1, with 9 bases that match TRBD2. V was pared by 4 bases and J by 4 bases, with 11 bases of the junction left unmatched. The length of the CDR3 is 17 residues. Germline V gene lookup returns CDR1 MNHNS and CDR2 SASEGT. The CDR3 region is CASSGRGGTSRYNEQFF. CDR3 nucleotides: TGTGCCAGCAGTGGACGGGGCGGGACTAGCCGGTACAATGAGCAGTTCTTC.

The CDR3 nucleotides are TGTGCCAGCAGCGTAGACGCCGGGGGGGCCTATTACGGAAACATTCAGTACTTC. This codes for CASSVDAGGAYYGNIQYF. V and J are TRBV9 and TRBJ2-4, with 8 bases lining up with TRBD2. The CDR3 covers 18 residues. The junction had 14 bases not matched to a gene; V was cut back by 0 bases and J by 6 bases. Germline values: CDR1 SGDLS, CDR2 YYNGEE.

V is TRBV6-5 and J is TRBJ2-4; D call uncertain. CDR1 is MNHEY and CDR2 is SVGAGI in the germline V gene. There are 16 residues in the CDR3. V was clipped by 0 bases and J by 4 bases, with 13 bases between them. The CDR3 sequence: CASSYSIQLSKNIQYF. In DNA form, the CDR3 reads TGTGCCAGCAGTTACTCGATCCAGCTTTCTAAAAACATTCAGTACTTC.